The present T cell receptor beta chain was sequenced within a study of T cells in Graves' hyperthyroidism and ophthalmopathy. Looking at the study overall: Peripheral blood collection took place at initial diagnosis, before any treatment.

Study-wide points: A model of 13 V-J features distinguished ophthalmopathy from stable hyperthyroidism.

The CDR3 has 15 residues. Germline lookup yields CDR1 SGHTA and CDR2 FQGNSA. The V gene end was trimmed by 5 bases and the J gene end by 6 bases; junction bases not matched to a gene: 7. Researchers took RNA transcripts and amplified the TCR beta CDR3 regions from them. HTBI primers were used for first-round RT-PCR of the TCR CDR3. TCRdb reprocessed the multiplex PCR reads via MiXCR and lists one record per CDR3 protein. This table has some 490,000 distinct CDR3 sequences, 20% to 25% appearing once. This clonotype has more than one count but fewer than ten. What it binds is not known. Around 10 ml fresh peripheral blood yielded the PBMCs.

This TCR was sampled from a woman aged 70 to 79 with Graves' ophthalmopathy. The chain is built from TRBV7-2 and TRBJ1-4; 9 bases are shared with TRBD1. Sequenced: blood. CDR3 residues: CASSPGQGIDEKLFF. The DNA for the CDR3 is TGTGCCAGCAGCCCCGGACAGGGGATTGATGAAAAACTGTTTTTT.